These 28 T cell receptor beta chains share one sample of origin, sequenced in a study of cytomegalovirus exposure and HLA in healthy donors. With 60 Vbeta and 13 Jbeta primers, the PCR was carried out. Clones were sequenced by immunoSEQ multiplex PCR, and TCRdb holds only the in-frame ones, with some missing. The sample lists approximately 100,000 clones, around 66% seen once, with about 3.9% in the top ten. The material sequenced was PBMCs. The receptors here all came from a man under 40 in good health and CMV-seronegative.

The chain has TRBV5-8 and TRBJ2-1; 11 nucleotides line up with TRBD2. V was pared by 4 bases and J by 5 bases, with 11 bases of the junction left unmatched. The CDR3 consists of 17 residues. CDR1 SGHTS and CDR2 YDEGEE come from the germline V gene. The CDR3 coding sequence is TGTGCCAGCAGCCAAACTCGTAGCGGGGGGGCGGACAATGAGCAGTTCTTC. Its translation is CASSQTRSGGADNEQFF.

This sequence joins TRBV7-9 and TRBJ2-7, with 7 bases fitting TRBD2. Trimming cost V 5 bases and J 3 bases; bases outside gene matches: 10. Germline-derived CDR1 and CDR2 are SEHNR and FQNEAQ (reference sequence). CDR3 length: 15 amino acids. CDR3 region: CASSGRASGDYEQYF. In nucleotides, the CDR3 is TGTGCCAGCAGCGGCCGGGCTAGCGGCGACTACGAGCAGTACTTC.

A few counts support this clone. The gene calls are TRBV28 and TRBJ1-1; 8 bases map to TRBD1. After removal of 5 bases from V and 5 bases from J, the junction contained 7 bases not matched to a gene. The V gene's germline CDR1 is MDHEN and CDR2 SYDVKM. The CDR3 totals 14 residues. The CDR3 DNA follows: TGTGCCAGCAGTCGTGACAGGGGAGTGACTGAAGCTTTCTTT. It codes for CASSRDRGVTEAFF. Based on the CDR3 plus reference TRBV28 and TRBJ1-1, the full variable domain is DVKVTQSSRYLVKRTGEKVFLECVQDMDHENMFWYRQDPGLGLRLIYFSYDVKMKEKGDIPEGYSVSREKKERFSLILESASTNQTSMYLCASSRDRGVTEAFFGQGTRLTVV.

The J gene is TRBJ2-1, the V gene TRBV14; D may be TRBD2 (6 bases). The germline V gene has CDR1 SGHDN and CDR2 FVKESK. The CDR3 length is 15 residues. Trimming shortened V by 3 bases and J by 0 bases, and 9 bases separated the two germline ends. The chain's CDR3 is CASSQWEVSYNEQFF. The CDR3 DNA follows: TGTGCCAGCAGCCAGTGGGAGGTCTCCTACAATGAGCAGTTCTTC.

The rearrangement links TRBV11-3 to TRBJ2-3; no definite D call. The germline gives CDR1 SGHNT, CDR2 YENEEA. This CDR3 is 12 amino acids long. Trimming removed 1 base from V and 4 bases from J, with 3 bases in between. The CDR3: CASSLASDTQYF. CDR3 coding DNA: TGTGCCAGCAGCTTAGCCTCAGATACGCAGTATTTT.

This clone was detected only a few times. The chain joins TRBV21-1 to TRBJ2-7; TRBD2, the D gene given by the table, was not confirmed from the DNA. TRBV21-1 is labeled a pseudogene. The CDR3 has 14 amino acids. In DNA form, the CDR3 reads TGTGCCAGCAGCAAAGAGGTGGAGTCCTACGAGCAGTACTTC. Residues: CASSKEVESYEQYF.

The chain has TRBV10-3 and TRBJ2-2, with 8 bases lining up with TRBD1. CDR3 length: 13 amino acids. The V and J ends lost 10 bases and 7 bases, in that order; junction bases with no gene match: 8. Germline V lookup: CDR1 ENHRY, CDR2 SYGVKD. CDR3 protein: CATRTGPDGELFF. The CDR3 DNA sequence: TGTGCCACCCGGACAGGGCCTGACGGGGAGCTGTTTTTT.

This chain uses TRBV5-1 with TRBJ2-1; 7 bases match TRBD1. Germline-derived CDR1 and CDR2 are SGHRS and YFSETQ. This CDR3 comprises 15 residues. The V gene end was trimmed by 4 bases and the J gene end by 6 bases; junction bases not matched to a gene: 10. CDR3 loop: CASSPRQGLRNEQFF. Here the CDR3 DNA reads TGCGCCAGCAGCCCCAGACAGGGTCTACGCAATGAGCAGTTCTTC.

This chain joins TRBV5-1 and TRBJ2-3, with 9 bases aligning to TRBD2. CDR3 length: 17 residues. Trimming cost V 1 base and J 3 bases; bases outside gene matches: 9. Germline lookup yields CDR1 SGHRS and CDR2 YFSETQ. CDR3 in amino acids: CASSLKSAGGQTDTQYF. For the CDR3, the DNA is TGCGCCAGCAGCTTGAAGTCAGCGGGGGGCCAAACAGATACGCAGTATTTT.

The V gene is TRBV9, the J gene TRBJ2-7, with 9 positions matching TRBD1. Unmatched junction bases numbered 8, after V lost 4 bases and J lost 3 bases. This CDR3 comprises 15 residues. Germline V gene data show CDR1 as SGDLS and CDR2 as YYNGEE. In nucleotides, the CDR3 is TGTGCCAGCAGCCCAGGGACAGGGCCCGTCTACGAGCAGTACTTC. The encoded protein is CASSPGTGPVYEQYF.

The chain combines TRBV14 with TRBJ2-2; D is unresolved. Germline CDR1 and CDR2: SGHDN and FVKESK. CDR3 size: 14 residues. The germline V and J ends were trimmed by 4 bases and 4 bases, with 10 bases remaining between them. CDR3 amino acids: CASSRITGTGELFF. The CDR3 DNA reads TGTGCCAGCAGCCGCATCACGGGCACCGGGGAGCTGTTTTTT.

CDR3 in amino acids: CASAPDGDRDQPQHF. In nucleotides, the CDR3 is TGTGCTAGTGCCCCGGATGGGGACAGGGATCAGCCCCAGCATTTT. V gene TRBV12-5 combines with J gene TRBJ1-5; the match to TRBD1 covers 9 bases. J was trimmed by 5 bases and V by 7 bases; bases with no gene match: 9. The CDR3 has 15 amino acids. The germline V gene encodes CDR1 LGHNT and CDR2 FRNRAP.

This chain joins TRBV6-1 and TRBJ1-2, with D tentatively TRBD1 (5 bases). The CDR3 spans 12 residues. Trimming pared 7 bases from V and 4 bases from J, leaving 10 bases between. Per the germline V gene, CDR1 is MNHNS and CDR2 is SASEGT. In nucleotides, the CDR3 is TGTGCCAGCAACGGGGGTGTCTATGGCTACACCTTC. Its protein is CASNGGVYGYTF.

The CDR3 sequence is CASSQGFGDRDTQYF. The CDR3, as DNA: TGCGCCAGCAGCCAAGGGTTCGGGGATAGAGATACGCAGTATTTT. The rearrangement links TRBV4-1 to TRBJ2-3; D possibly corresponds to TRBD2 (5 bases). The CDR3 covers 15 residues. Trimming took 1 base from V and 5 from J, leaving 13 bases between them. Per the germline V gene, CDR1 is MGHRA and CDR2 is YSYEKL.

This clone was observed a handful of times. The chain carries TRBV4-2 and TRBJ2-3; D perhaps matches TRBD2 (5 bases). This CDR3 region has 16 residues. Germline loops: CDR1 LGHNA, CDR2 YNFKEQ. V lost 1 base and J lost 6, with 17 bases in between. CDR3 sequence (DNA): TGTGCCAGCAGCCAAGCCGGGATGTCGATGTCCGATACGCAGTATTTT. This translates into CASSQAGMSMSDTQYF.

The J gene is TRBJ2-7, the V gene TRBV5-6; D might be TRBD2 (5 bases). In germline, CDR1 is SGHDT, CDR2 YYEEEE. The CDR3 loop spans 11 amino acids. The germline V and J ends were trimmed by 3 bases and 4 bases, with 5 bases remaining between them. CDR3 in DNA: TGTGCCAGCAGCTCGGGGTACGAGCAGTACTTC. It translates to CASSSGYEQYF.

J is TRBJ2-3 and V is TRBV12-5, with 12 bases fitting TRBD2. Germline V gene data show CDR1 as LGHNT and CDR2 as FRNRAP. V trimming: 6 bases; J trimming: 1 base; junction bases outside the gene matches: 2. This CDR3 spans 15 amino acids. CDR3 nucleotides: TGTGCTAGTGGCCCTAGCGGGAGGGGCACAGATACGCAGTATTTT. Protein sequence: CASGPSGRGTDTQYF.

V gene TRBV9 combines with J gene TRBJ2-7; 7 bases are a match to TRBD1. The length of the CDR3 is 14 residues. Losses at the gene ends were 4 bases for V and 1 base for J; bases not matched to a gene: 5. The germline CDR1 and CDR2 sequences are SGDLS and YYNGEE. The CDR3 sequence is CASSLRTGSYEQYF. In nucleotides, the CDR3 is TGTGCCAGCAGCTTAAGGACAGGTTCCTACGAGCAGTACTTC.

The genes are TRBV6-5 and TRBJ2-2; D is uncertain. Trimming pared 6 bases from V and 3 bases from J, leaving 14 bases between. The length of the CDR3 is 15 residues. CDR1 and CDR2 from the germline V gene are MNHEY and SVGAGI. The CDR3 sequence: CASSPTLPYTGELFF. Here the CDR3 DNA reads TGTGCCAGCAGCCCTACGCTACCTTACACCGGGGAGCTGTTTTTT.

This chain links TRBV7-9 with TRBJ2-3; 8 bases align to TRBD2. Germline V lookup: CDR1 SEHNR, CDR2 FQNEAQ (reference sequence). V was pared by 9 bases and J by 4 bases, with 3 bases of the junction left unmatched. The CDR3 consists of 12 residues. CDR3 bases: TGTGCCAGTGGACTAGCACCAGATACGCAGTATTTT. Its translation is CASGLAPDTQYF. The full variable domain, its missing parts supplied by reference TRBV7-9 and TRBJ2-3, is DTGVSQNPRHKITKRGQNVTFRCDPISEHNRLYWYRQTLGQGPEFLTYFQNEAQLEKSRLLSDRFSAERPKGSFSTLEIQRTEQGDSAMYLCASGLAPDTQYFGPGTRLTVL.

The chain employs TRBV30 and TRBJ1-5; D gene uncertain. In germline, CDR1 is GTSNPN, CDR2 SVGIG (reference sequence). V lost 3 bases, J lost 1 base, and 7 bases lay in between. This CDR3 has 13 amino acids. CDR3 bases: TGTGCCTGGAGGGGAGGGAGCAATCAGCCCCAGCATTTT. Encoded protein: CAWRGGSNQPQHF.

The gene calls are TRBV5-1 and TRBJ1-2, with 7 nucleotides matching TRBD1. V lost 4 bases to trimming and J lost 7 bases; unmatched junction nucleotides: 7. The CDR3 sequence is 13 residues long. The germline gives CDR1 SGHRS, CDR2 YFSETQ. CDR3 protein: CASSETGNLGYTF. The CDR3 bases are TGCGCCAGCAGCGAGACAGGGAATCTTGGCTACACCTTC.

This clone showed up just a few times. The chain couples TRBV2 to TRBJ1-2, with D maybe TRBD1 (5 bases). The CDR3 runs to 13 residues. In germline, CDR1 is SNHLY, CDR2 FYNNEI. V dropped 11 bases and J dropped 1 base, with 14 bases sitting between them. The CDR3 loop is CAASLDSNYGYTF. The CDR3 DNA follows: TGTGCCGCTTCGCTCGACAGTAACTATGGCTACACCTTC.

The chain is built from TRBV7-8 and TRBJ2-7; TRBD2 matches 10 bases. Germline V gene data show CDR1 as SGHVS and CDR2 as FQNEAQ. Trimming cost V 1 base and J 7 bases; bases outside gene matches: 1. The CDR3 totals 13 residues. Here the CDR3 DNA reads TGTGCCAGCAGCTTAGTGACTAGCGGGGAGCAGTACTTC. Its translation is CASSLVTSGEQYF.

This clone was recorded a few times. This sequence joins TRBV13 and TRBJ2-1; D gene ambiguous. The CDR3 totals 16 residues. The germline V gene encodes CDR1 PRHDT and CDR2 FYEKMQ (reference sequence). Trimming cost V 5 bases and J 4 bases, with 18 bases left between them. The CDR3 region has the DNA TGTGCCAGCAGCGGATTAGGTCTAGGCCCTTACAATGAGCAGTTCTTC. Translating it yields CASSGLGLGPYNEQFF. The variable domain in full, completed from reference TRBV13 and TRBJ2-1, reads AAGVIQSPRHLIKEKRETATLKCYPIPRHDTVYWYQQGPGQDPQFLISFYEKMQSDKGSIPDRFSAQQFSDYHSELNMSSLELGDSALYFCASSGLGLGPYNEQFFGPGTRLTVL.

The rearrangement links TRBV15 to TRBJ2-6; perhaps TRBD2 as D (5 bases). Germline V lookup: CDR1 LNHNV, CDR2 YYDKDF (reference sequence). The CDR3 totals 16 residues. Trimming removed 3 bases from V and 2 bases from J, with 11 bases in between. CDR3 residues: CATSSGGTTGANVLTF. The CDR3 nucleotides read TGTGCCACCAGCAGTGGAGGTACCACTGGGGCCAACGTCCTGACTTTC.

Comments on this clone: Compared with germline, one end of the junction differs, possibly owing to a read error. The chain carries TRBV7-9 and TRBJ1-2; 12 bases match TRBD1. Per the germline V gene, CDR1 is SEHNR and CDR2 is FQNEAQ (reference sequence). This CDR3 spans 16 amino acids. This CDR3 is CSSSLLGQGARGGYTF. CDR3 nucleotide sequence: TGTTCCAGCAGCCTTCTGGGACAGGGGGCGCGAGGCGGCTACACCTTC. Filled out from reference TRBV7-9 and TRBJ1-2, the complete variable domain reads DTGVSQNPRHKITKRGQNVTFRCDPISEHNRLYWYRQTLGQGPEFLTYFQNEAQLEKSRLLSDRFSAERPKGSFSTLEIQRTEQGDSAMYLCSSSLLGQGARGGYTFGSGTRLTVV.

This chain joins TRBV6-6 and TRBJ2-1, with 12 bases fitting TRBD2. The germline gives CDR1 MNHNY, CDR2 SVGAGI (reference sequence). Trimming at V came to 9 bases and at J to 6 bases, leaving 6 bases not matched to a gene. There are 14 residues in the CDR3. This chain's CDR3 is CASHPTSGSNEQFF. The DNA for the CDR3 is TGTGCCAGTCACCCGACTAGCGGGAGCAATGAGCAGTTCTTC.